This T cell receptor beta chain derives from a study of blood T cell repertoires in COVID-19. As for the study in general: The United States, Italy and Spain supplied acute and convalescent COVID-19 samples. The cDNA or gDNA used as material had been derived from T cells, B-cell-depleted T cells, or PBMCs.

The CDR3 sequence is 17 residues long. The junction had 5 bases not matched to a gene; V was cut back by 3 bases and J by 0 bases. Germline-derived CDR1 and CDR2 are LGHNA and YNFKEQ. Study processing details: Scientists estimated how many nucleated cells there were by amplifying reference gene primers. TCRdb keeps only in-frame clones here, not all; method: immunoSEQ multiplex PCR. That table gives V, J and clone size, and the DNA gave D and trimming. The data hold about 74,000 clones, with almost 90% observed a single time. The chain has TRBV4-2 and TRBJ1-1; 12 nucleotides align to TRBD1. This clonotype was sampled from a woman of 80 years or more with acute or convalescent COVID-19. The sample taken for sequencing was peripheral blood. Here the CDR3 DNA reads TGTGCCAGCAGCCAGGGGGACAGGGGGCTAGTGAACACTGAAGCTTTCTTT. This translates into CASSQGDRGLVNTEAFF.